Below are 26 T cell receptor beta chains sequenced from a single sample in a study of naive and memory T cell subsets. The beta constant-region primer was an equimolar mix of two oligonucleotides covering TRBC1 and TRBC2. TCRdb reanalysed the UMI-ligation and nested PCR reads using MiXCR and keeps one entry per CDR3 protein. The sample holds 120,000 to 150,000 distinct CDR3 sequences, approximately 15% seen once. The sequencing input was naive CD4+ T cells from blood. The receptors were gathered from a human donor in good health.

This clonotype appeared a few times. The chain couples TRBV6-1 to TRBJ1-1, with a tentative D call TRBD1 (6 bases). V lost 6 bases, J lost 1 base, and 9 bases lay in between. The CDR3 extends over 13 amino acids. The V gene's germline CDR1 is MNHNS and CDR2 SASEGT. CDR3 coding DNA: TGTGCCAGCAGGGAGGGACAGAACACTGAAGCTTTCTTT. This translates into CASREGQNTEAFF.

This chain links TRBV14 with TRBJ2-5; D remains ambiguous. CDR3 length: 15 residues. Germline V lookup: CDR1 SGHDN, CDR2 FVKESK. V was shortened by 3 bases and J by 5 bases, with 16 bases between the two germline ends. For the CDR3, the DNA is TGTGCCAGCAGCCAGGTGGCAGGCTACGAGGAGACCCAGTACTTC. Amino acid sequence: CASSQVAGYEETQYF.

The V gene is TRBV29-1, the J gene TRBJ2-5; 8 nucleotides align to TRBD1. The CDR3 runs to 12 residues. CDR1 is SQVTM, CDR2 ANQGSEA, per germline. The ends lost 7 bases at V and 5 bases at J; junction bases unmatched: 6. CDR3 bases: TGCAGCGCGACCCGGGACAGGGAGACCCAGTACTTC. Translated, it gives CSATRDRETQYF.

CDR3 sequence (DNA): TGTGCCAGTAGCCTGCGGGGGAGGTACGAGCAGTACTTC. This translates into CASSLRGRYEQYF. The genes are TRBV19 and TRBJ2-7, with 7 bases that match TRBD2. CDR3 length: 13 amino acids. CDR1 is LNHDA, CDR2 SQIVND, per germline (reference sequence). V was clipped by 6 bases and J by 4 bases; unmatched bases: 6.

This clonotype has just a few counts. The CDR3 loop is CASSLAGLGTNEKLFF. In nucleotides, the CDR3 is TGCGCCAGCAGCTTGGCAGGATTGGGGACTAATGAAAAACTGTTTTTT. The chain carries TRBV5-1 and TRBJ1-4; D call uncertain. Between the trimmed V and J ends, which lost 0 bases and 2 bases, there was a span of 11 bases. The CDR3 loop spans 16 amino acids. Per germline, CDR1 SGHRS and CDR2 YFSETQ.

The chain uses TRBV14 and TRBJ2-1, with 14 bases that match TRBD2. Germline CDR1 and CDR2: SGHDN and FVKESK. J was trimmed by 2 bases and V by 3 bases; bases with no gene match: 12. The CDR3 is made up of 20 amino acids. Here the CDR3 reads CASSQRPGLAGVGAYNEQFF. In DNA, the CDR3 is TGTGCCAGCAGCCAGAGACCGGGACTAGCGGGAGTAGGGGCCTACAATGAGCAGTTCTTC.

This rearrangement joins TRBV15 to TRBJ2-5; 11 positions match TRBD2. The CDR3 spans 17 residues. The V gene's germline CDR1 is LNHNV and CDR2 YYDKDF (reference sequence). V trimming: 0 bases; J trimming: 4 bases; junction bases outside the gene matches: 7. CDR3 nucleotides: TGTGCCACCAGCAGAGATATTAGCGGGAGGGCCGCAGAGACCCAGTACTTC. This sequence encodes CATSRDISGRAAETQYF.

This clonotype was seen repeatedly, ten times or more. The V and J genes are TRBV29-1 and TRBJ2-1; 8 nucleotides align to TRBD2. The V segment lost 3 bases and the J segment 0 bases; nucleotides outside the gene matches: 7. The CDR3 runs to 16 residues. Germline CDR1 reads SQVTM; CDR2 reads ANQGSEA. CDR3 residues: CSVEVGSGSSYNEQFF. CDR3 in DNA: TGCAGCGTTGAGGTCGGCAGCGGGAGCTCCTACAATGAGCAGTTCTTC.

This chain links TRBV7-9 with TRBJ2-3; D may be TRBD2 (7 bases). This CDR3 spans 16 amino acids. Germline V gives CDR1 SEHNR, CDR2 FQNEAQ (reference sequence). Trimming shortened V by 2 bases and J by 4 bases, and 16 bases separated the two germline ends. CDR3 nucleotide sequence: TGTGCCAGCAGCTTACGGCGTGGGAGGGGGTCAGATACGCAGTATTTT. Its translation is CASSLRRGRGSDTQYF.

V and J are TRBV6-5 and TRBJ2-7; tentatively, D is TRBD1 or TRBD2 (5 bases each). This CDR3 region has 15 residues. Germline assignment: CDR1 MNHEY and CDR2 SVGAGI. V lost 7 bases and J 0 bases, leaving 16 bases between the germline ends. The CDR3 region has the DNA TGTGCCAGCACCCCGCCGGGACGGAGCTCCTACGAGCAGTACTTC. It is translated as CASTPPGRSSYEQYF.

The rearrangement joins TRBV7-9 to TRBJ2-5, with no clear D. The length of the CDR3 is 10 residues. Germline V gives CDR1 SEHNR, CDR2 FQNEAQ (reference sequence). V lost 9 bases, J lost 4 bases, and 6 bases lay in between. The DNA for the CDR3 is TGTGCCAGTGCCTTAGAGACCCAGTACTTC. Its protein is CASALETQYF. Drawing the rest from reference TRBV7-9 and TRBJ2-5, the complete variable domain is DTGVSQNPRHKITKRGQNVTFRCDPISEHNRLYWYRQTLGQGPEFLTYFQNEAQLEKSRLLSDRFSAERPKGSFSTLEIQRTEQGDSAMYLCASALETQYFGPGTRLLVL.

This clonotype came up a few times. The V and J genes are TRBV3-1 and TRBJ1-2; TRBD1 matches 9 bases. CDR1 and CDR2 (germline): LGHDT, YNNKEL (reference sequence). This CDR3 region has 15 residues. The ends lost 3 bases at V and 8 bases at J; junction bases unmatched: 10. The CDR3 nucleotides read TGTGCCAGCAGCCAGGCAGGCGGGACAGGGCCCGGCTACACCTTC. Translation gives CASSQAGGTGPGYTF.

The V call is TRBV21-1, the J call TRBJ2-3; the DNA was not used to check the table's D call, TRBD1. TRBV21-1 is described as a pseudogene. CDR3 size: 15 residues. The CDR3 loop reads CASANRFQYTDTQYF. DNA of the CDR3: TGTGCCAGCGCGAACAGGTTCCAGTACACAGATACGCAGTATTTT.

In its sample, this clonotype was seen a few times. The CDR3 DNA is TGTGCCAGCAGCCTAAACACCGGGGAAAAACTGTTTTTT. It translates to CASSLNTGEKLFF. V is TRBV4-2 and J is TRBJ1-4; D is undetermined. CDR3 length equals 13 residues. Germline V gene data show CDR1 as LGHNA and CDR2 as YNFKEQ. V lost 4 bases and J lost 8, with 11 bases in between.

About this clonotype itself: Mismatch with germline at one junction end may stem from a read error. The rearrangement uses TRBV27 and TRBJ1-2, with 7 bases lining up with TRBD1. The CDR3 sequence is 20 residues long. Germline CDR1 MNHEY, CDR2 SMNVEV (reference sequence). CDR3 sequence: CDSRGVQRDVPTGHYYGYTF. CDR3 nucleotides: TGTGACAGCAGGGGGGTGCAACGGGACGTCCCAACGGGGCACTACTATGGCTACACCTTC.

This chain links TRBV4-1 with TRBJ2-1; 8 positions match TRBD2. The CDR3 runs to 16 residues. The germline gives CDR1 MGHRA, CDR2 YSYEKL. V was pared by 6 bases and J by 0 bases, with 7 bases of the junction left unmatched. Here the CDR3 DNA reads TGCGCCAGCAGTCTCACTAGCGGAGACTCCTACAATGAGCAGTTCTTC. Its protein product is CASSLTSGDSYNEQFF.

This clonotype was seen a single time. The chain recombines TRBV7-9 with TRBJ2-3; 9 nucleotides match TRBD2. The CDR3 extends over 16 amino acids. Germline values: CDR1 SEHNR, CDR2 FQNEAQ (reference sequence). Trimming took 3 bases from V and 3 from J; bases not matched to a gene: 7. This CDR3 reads CASSFHSGRSTDTQYF. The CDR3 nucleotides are TGTGCCAGCAGCTTTCATAGCGGGAGATCGACAGATACGCAGTATTTT.

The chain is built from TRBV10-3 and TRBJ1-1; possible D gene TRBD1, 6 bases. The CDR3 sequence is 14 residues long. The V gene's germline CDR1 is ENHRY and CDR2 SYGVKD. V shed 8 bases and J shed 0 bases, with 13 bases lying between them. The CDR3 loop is CAIRPGAMNTEAFF. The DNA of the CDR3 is TGTGCCATCCGTCCAGGGGCAATGAACACTGAAGCTTTCTTT.

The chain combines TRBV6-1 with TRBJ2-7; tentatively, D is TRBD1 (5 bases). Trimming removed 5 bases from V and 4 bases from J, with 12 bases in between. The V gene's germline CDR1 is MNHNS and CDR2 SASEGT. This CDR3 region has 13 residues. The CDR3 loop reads CASSLDTAYEQYF. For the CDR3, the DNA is TGTGCCAGCAGTCTGGACACAGCATACGAGCAGTACTTC.

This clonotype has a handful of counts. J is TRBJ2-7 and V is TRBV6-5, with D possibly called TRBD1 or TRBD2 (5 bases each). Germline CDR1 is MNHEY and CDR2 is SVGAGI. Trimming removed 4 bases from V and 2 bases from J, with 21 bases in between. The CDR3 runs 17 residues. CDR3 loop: CASSSPEGFTSPYEQYF. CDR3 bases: TGTGCCAGCAGTTCCCCCGAGGGGTTTACATCTCCCTACGAGCAGTACTTC.

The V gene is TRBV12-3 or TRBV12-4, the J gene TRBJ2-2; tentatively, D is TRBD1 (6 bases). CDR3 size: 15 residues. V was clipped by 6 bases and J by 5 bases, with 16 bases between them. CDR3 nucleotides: TGTGCCAGCAGCCCCAGCGCTACAGGGACCGGGGAGCTGTTTTTT. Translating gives CASSPSATGTGELFF.

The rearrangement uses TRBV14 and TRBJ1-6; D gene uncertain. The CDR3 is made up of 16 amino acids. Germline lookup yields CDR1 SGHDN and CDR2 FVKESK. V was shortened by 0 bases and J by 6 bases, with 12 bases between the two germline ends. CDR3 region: CASSQERTGFNSPLHF. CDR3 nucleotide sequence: TGTGCCAGCAGCCAAGAGAGGACGGGTTTTAATTCACCCCTCCACTTT.

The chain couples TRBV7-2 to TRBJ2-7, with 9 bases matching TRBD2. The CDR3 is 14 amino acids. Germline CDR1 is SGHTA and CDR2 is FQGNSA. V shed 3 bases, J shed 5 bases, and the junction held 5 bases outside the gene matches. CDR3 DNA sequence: TGTGCCAGCAGCTTTGCGGGAGGGCCCCACGAGCAGTACTTC. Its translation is CASSFAGGPHEQYF. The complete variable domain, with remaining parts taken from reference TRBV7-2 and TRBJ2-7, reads GAGVSQSPSNKVTEKGKDVELRCDPISGHTALYWYRQSLGQGLEFLIYFQGNSAPDKSGLPSDRFSAERTGGSVSTLTIQRTQQEDSAVYLCASSFAGGPHEQYFGPGTRLTVT.

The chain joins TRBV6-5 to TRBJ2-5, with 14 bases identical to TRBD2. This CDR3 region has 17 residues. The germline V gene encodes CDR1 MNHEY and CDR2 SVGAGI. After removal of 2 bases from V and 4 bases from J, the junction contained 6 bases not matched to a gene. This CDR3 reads CASSYRRLAGGVETQYF. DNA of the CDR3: TGTGCCAGCAGTTACCGTCGACTAGCGGGAGGGGTAGAGACCCAGTACTTC.

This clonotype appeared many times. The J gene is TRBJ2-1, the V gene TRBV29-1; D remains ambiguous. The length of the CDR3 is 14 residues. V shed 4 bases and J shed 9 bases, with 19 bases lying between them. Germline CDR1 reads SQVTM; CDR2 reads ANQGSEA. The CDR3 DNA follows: TGCAGCGTTGGGGATCGGCTAAGGGCAGGTGAGCAGTTCTTC. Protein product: CSVGDRLRAGEQFF.

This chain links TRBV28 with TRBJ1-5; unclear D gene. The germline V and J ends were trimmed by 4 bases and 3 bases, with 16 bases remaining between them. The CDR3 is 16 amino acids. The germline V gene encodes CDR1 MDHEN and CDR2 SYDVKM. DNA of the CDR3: TGTGCCAGCAGTTCGGCGGCGAGGAGCGTCAATCAGCCCCAGCATTTT. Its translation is CASSSAARSVNQPQHF.